Shown below are 17 T cell receptor beta chains from a single sample sequenced in a study of T cell repertoires in cytomegalovirus infection. Which antigens these TCRs recognize remains unknown. Using its own MiXCR run on the reads, TCRdb lists one record per CDR3 protein. The sample lists about 900,000 distinct CDR3 sequences; around 30% were seen once. The source was cultured CD8+ T cells from PBMCs, collected from culture after CMV antigen stimulation. Receptors were obtained from a human donor in good health (CMV status not recorded). Some clones in this sample may be carry-over from other donors' samples.

This clonotype was found a few times. The gene calls are TRBV5-5 and TRBJ1-2; tentative D call: TRBD1 (5 bases). V gave up 4 bases and J gave up 3 bases, with 19 bases separating them. The CDR3 runs to 16 residues. CDR1 is SGHKS and CDR2 is YYEKEE in the germline V gene (reference sequence). CDR3 in amino acids: CASSVPGRRFDYGYTF. For the CDR3, the DNA is TGTGCCAGCAGCGTTCCGGGACGGAGATTTGACTATGGCTACACCTTC.

The chain employs TRBV10-1 and TRBJ1-1; D gene unclear. Trimming shortened V by 1 base and J by 1 base, and 7 bases separated the two germline ends. This CDR3 comprises 14 residues. From germline, CDR1 is WNHNN and CDR2 SYGVQD (reference sequence). The CDR3 sequence: CASSEYRENTEAFF. Here the CDR3 DNA reads TGCGCCAGCAGTGAGTATCGGGAGAACACTGAAGCTTTCTTT.

This clonotype occurred a few times. The chain has TRBV6-1 and TRBJ1-5; no clear D. CDR1 MNHNS and CDR2 SASEGT come from the germline V gene. Between the trimmed V and J ends, which lost 2 bases and 0 bases, there was a span of 14 bases. This CDR3 is 17 amino acids long. CDR3 protein: CASSEKGSRNSNQPQHF. The CDR3 bases are TGTGCCAGCAGTGAAAAAGGGTCGCGGAATAGCAATCAGCCCCAGCATTTT.

V and J are TRBV6-5 and TRBJ2-1, with a tentative D call TRBD1 (5 bases). Germline V CDR1 and CDR2: MNHEY, SVGAGI. This CDR3 region has 14 residues. Trimming stripped 4 bases from V and 7 bases from J, with 14 bases between. Here the CDR3 reads CASSSPDIGNEQFF. Written as DNA, the CDR3 is TGTGCCAGCAGTTCCCCGGACATAGGGAATGAGCAGTTCTTC.

As for this clonotype: Possible read error: a much larger clone is one base away. V gene TRBV7-9 combines with J gene TRBJ2-2, with TRBD1 matching over 8 bases. Germline V gene sequence: CDR1 SEHNR, CDR2 FQNEAQ (reference sequence). The CDR3 consists of 14 residues. CDR3 protein: CASSWTGSTEELFF. CDR3 sequence (DNA): TGTGCCAGCAGCTGGACAGGGAGTACCGAGGAGCTGTTTTTT.

This clonotype was picked up many times. This rearrangement joins TRBV7-3 to TRBJ2-2; D possibly corresponds to TRBD1 (6 bases). V was trimmed by 2 bases and J by 8 bases, leaving 18 bases between them. Germline-derived CDR1 and CDR2 are SGHTA and FQGTGA. The CDR3 consists of 16 residues. The CDR3 reads CASSLPQQGNSGELFF. The CDR3 region has the DNA TGTGCCAGCAGCTTACCCCAACAGGGAAATTCTGGGGAGCTGTTTTTT.

This clonotype appeared many times. The rearrangement uses TRBV12-3 or TRBV12-4 and TRBJ2-7, with unresolved D. The CDR3 runs 13 residues. Trimming stripped 2 bases from V and 4 bases from J, with 9 bases between. In nucleotides, the CDR3 is TGTGCCAGCAGTTTAAACCCCACATACGAGCAGTACTTC. It translates to CASSLNPTYEQYF.

Only a few counts were recorded for this clonotype. The chain has TRBV28 and TRBJ1-1; D unresolved. The CDR3 runs 13 residues. Trimming shortened V by 2 bases and J by 5 bases, and 9 bases separated the two germline ends. Germline CDR1 is MDHEN and CDR2 is SYDVKM. CDR3 DNA: TGTGCCAGCAGTTTACTCTCGAGTACTGAAGCTTTCTTT. Encoded protein: CASSLLSSTEAFF.

The table lists this clonotype with many counts. This chain connects TRBV7-2 to TRBJ1-2; TRBD1 matches at 7 bases. In germline, CDR1 is SGHTA, CDR2 FQGNSA. J was trimmed by 1 base and V by 5 bases; bases with no gene match: 10. This CDR3 has 16 residues. In DNA form, the CDR3 reads TGTGCCAGCAGCCTTACCGGGACAGTACTTAACTATGGCTACACCTTC. Translation: CASSLTGTVLNYGYTF.

The V call is TRBV4-1, the J call TRBJ2-1; no clear D gene. Trimming pared 0 bases from V and 5 bases from J, leaving 8 bases between. Germline loops: CDR1 MGHRA, CDR2 YSYEKL. This CDR3 has 14 amino acids. In nucleotides, the CDR3 is TGCGCCAGCAGCCAAGATGGTCGGGACAATGAGCAGTTCTTC. This translates into CASSQDGRDNEQFF.

This clonotype turned up a few times. This rearrangement joins TRBV19 to TRBJ2-7; TRBD1 aligns across 12 bases. The CDR3 sequence is 13 residues long. Losses at the gene ends were 6 bases for V and 6 bases for J; bases not matched to a gene: 3. Germline values: CDR1 LNHDA, CDR2 SQIVND (reference sequence). CDR3 region: CASSGTGGPEQYF. The CDR3 DNA sequence: TGTGCCAGTAGCGGGACAGGGGGCCCCGAGCAGTACTTC.

There are a few counts of this clonotype. The genes are TRBV5-4 and TRBJ1-2; 8 bases map to TRBD1. J lost 2 bases, V lost 4 bases, and 7 bases had no gene match. Germline V gene data show CDR1 as SGHNT and CDR2 as YYREEE (reference sequence). The CDR3 extends over 15 amino acids. The CDR3 loop reads CASSPSRGLNYGYTF. DNA of the CDR3: TGTGCCAGCAGCCCCTCCAGGGGGCTAAACTATGGCTACACCTTC.

This clonotype was recorded many times. The genes are TRBV7-9 and TRBJ1-4; D not resolved. The V gene lost 7 bases and the J gene lost 0 bases, with 6 bases spanning the gap. Germline values: CDR1 SEHNR, CDR2 FQNEAQ (reference sequence). CDR3 length equals 13 residues. In DNA, the CDR3 is TGTGCCAGCATTCGGGCAACTAATGAAAAACTGTTTTTT. The encoded protein is CASIRATNEKLFF.

The chain recombines TRBV29-1 with TRBJ1-1; 11 bases are a match to TRBD1. V was pared by 0 bases and J by 3 bases, with 3 bases of the junction left unmatched. CDR1 and CDR2 from the germline V gene are SQVTM and ANQGSEA. The length of the CDR3 is 15 residues. CDR3 in DNA: TGCAGCGTTGAAGATCGGGACAGGGGGGACACTGAAGCTTTCTTT. Translated: CSVEDRDRGDTEAFF.

The J gene is TRBJ2-7, the V gene TRBV6-2 or TRBV6-3; 7 bases align to TRBD2. V was pared by 7 bases and J by 7 bases, with 10 bases of the junction left unmatched. The CDR3 extends over 13 amino acids. Germline lookup yields CDR1 MNHEY and CDR2 SVGEGT. The CDR3 is CASKAGSLEEQYF. The CDR3 nucleotides read TGTGCCAGCAAAGCGGGGTCCTTGGAAGAGCAGTACTTC.

This clonotype was found a few times. At one end, the junction sequence differs from germline, possibly due to a read error. The rearrangement uses TRBV7-3 and TRBJ1-1; D is possibly TRBD1 (5 bases). CDR1 and CDR2 from the germline V gene are SGHTA and FQGTGA. This CDR3 has 15 amino acids. CDR3 protein: CASSLTRGRDTEAFF. In DNA form, the CDR3 reads TGTGCCAGCAGCCTAACAAGGGGAAGGGACACTGAAGCTTTCTTT.

The V and J genes are TRBV12-3 or TRBV12-4 and TRBJ2-7, with D tentatively TRBD2 (7 bases). V lost 3 bases and J lost 2, with 14 bases in between. This CDR3 is built from 15 residues. In DNA form, the CDR3 reads TGTGCCAGCAGTTTGGGGGCGGGGGCCCCCTACGAGCAGTACGTC. This translates into CASSLGAGAPYEQYV.